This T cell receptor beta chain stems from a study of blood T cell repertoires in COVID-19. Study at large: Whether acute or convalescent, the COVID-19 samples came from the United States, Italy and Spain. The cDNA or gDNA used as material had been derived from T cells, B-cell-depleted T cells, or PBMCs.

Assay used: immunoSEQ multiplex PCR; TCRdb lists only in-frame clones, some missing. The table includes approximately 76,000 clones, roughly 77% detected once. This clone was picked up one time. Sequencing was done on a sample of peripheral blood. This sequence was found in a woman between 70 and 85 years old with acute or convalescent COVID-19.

CDR3 bases: TGTGCCAGCAGCTTAAACAGACCCGCTTCGAACACCGGGGAGCTGTTTTTT. It translates to CASSLNRPASNTGELFF. The V and J genes are TRBV7-2 and TRBJ2-2; no clear D. V lost 2 bases and J 0 bases, leaving 13 bases between the germline ends. The CDR3 covers 17 residues. The germline CDR1 and CDR2 sequences are SGHTA and FQGNSA.